This TCR beta chain was observed in a study of PD-1 blockade in mismatch repair-deficient tumors. Sequencing was performed with immunoSEQ multiplex PCR; in TCRdb, only in-frame clones are kept and a portion is missing. The sample has around 38,000 clones, about 85% seen once. Germline-derived CDR1 and CDR2 are SGHVS and FQNEAQ. CDR3 size: 13 residues. V lost 2 bases and J 2 bases, leaving 7 bases between the germline ends. Three pembrolizumab responders had their TCRs sequenced. Specimen: peripheral blood, collected 4 weeks after starting pembrolizumab. The sequence was obtained from an adult with mismatch repair-deficient cancer. The V gene is TRBV7-8, the J gene TRBJ2-7; no clear D. The CDR3: CASSLRVAYEQYF. CDR3 coding DNA: TGTGCCAGCAGCTTACGCGTGGCCTACGAGCAGTACTTC. Looking up the rest from reference TRBV7-8 and TRBJ2-7 gives the full variable domain: GAGVSQSPRYKVAKRGQDVALRCDPISGHVSLFWYQQALGQGPEFLTYFQNEAQLDKSGLPSDRFFAERPEGSVSTLKIQRTQQEDSAVYLCASSLRVAYEQYFGPGTRLTVT.